The rows below give T cell receptor beta chains drawn from one sample of a study of T cell repertoires in cytomegalovirus infection. TCRdb independently ran MiXCR on the reads; one entry per CDR3 protein. Of about 310,000 distinct CDR3 sequences detected, roughly a tenth appear once; the ten largest clones hold around 2.4%. Sequencing was performed on PBMCs. These receptor sequences come from a human donor in good health (CMV status not recorded). Some clones in this sample may be carry-over from other donors' samples. CDR3s include the opening cysteine and the closing phenylalanine or tryptophan. A D gene is named only where the DNA matches it firmly. Clone sizes are given selectively: once, few, many, or a class where the clone is expanded.

d_gene	v_gene	j_gene	abundance	CDR3aa	CDR3nt
.	TRBV9	TRBJ2-1	.	CASSRGAGSPLYNEQFF	TGTGCCAGCAGTAGGGGGGCAGGGAGTCCCCTCTACAATGAGCAGTTCTTC
TRBD1	TRBV28	TRBJ1-5	many	CASSRRAGGRNQPQHF	TGTGCCAGCAGCCGAAGGGCAGGGGGGCGGAATCAGCCCCAGCATTTT
TRBD2	TRBV4-3	TRBJ2-5	.	CASSQGLAEETQYF	TGCGCCAGCAGCCAAGGACTAGCTGAAGAGACCCAGTACTTC
TRBD2	TRBV5-4	TRBJ2-5	many	CASSYGLAGGETQYF	TGTGCCAGCAGCTACGGACTAGCTGGGGGAGAGACCCAGTACTTC
TRBD2	TRBV7-9	TRBJ2-1	many	CASSFPGGGAAEQFF	TGTGCCAGCAGCTTTCCTGGCGGGGGGGCCGCTGAGCAGTTCTTC
TRBD1	TRBV5-1	TRBJ2-1	many	CASSLPQGVFSYNEQFF	TGCGCCAGCAGCTTACCTCAGGGGGTATTCTCCTACAATGAGCAGTTCTTC
.	TRBV6-1	TRBJ1-2	many	CASSEVSGSTYYGYTF	TGTGCCAGCAGTGAAGTGAGTGGGTCGACCTACTATGGCTACACCTTC
TRBD2	TRBV20-1	TRBJ2-5	.	CSASPGLVTETQYF	TGCAGTGCTTCCCCGGGACTAGTGACAGAGACCCAGTACTTC
.	TRBV15	TRBJ1-1	many	CATRTDGMNTEAFF	TGTGCCACCAGAACGGACGGAATGAACACTGAAGCTTTCTTT
.	TRBV20-1	TRBJ2-2	many	CSAPYGPGELFF	TGCAGTGCTCCCTACGGGCCCGGGGAGCTGTTTTTT
.	TRBV10-3	TRBJ2-7	.	CAISERGNSYEQYF	TGTGCCATCAGTGAGAGGGGGAACTCCTACGAGCAGTACTTC
.	TRBV5-1	TRBJ2-3	few	CASSVSSGNTQYF	TGCGCCAGCAGCGTCTCCTCGGGGAATACGCAGTATTTT
.	TRBV7-6	TRBJ2-2	many	CASIGGNTGELFF	TGTGCCAGCATTGGGGGGAACACCGGGGAGCTGTTTTTT
TRBD2	TRBV6-5	TRBJ2-5	.	CASSERTRGVEETQYF	TGTGCCAGCAGCGAGAGGACTAGGGGAGTGGAAGAGACCCAGTACTTC
TRBD1	TRBV29-1	TRBJ2-2	.	CSVRQGAVTGELFF	TGCAGCGTTCGACAGGGGGCGGTTACCGGGGAGCTGTTTTTT
.	TRBV20-1	TRBJ2-2	many	CSARGQDKAHTGELFF	TGCAGTGCTAGAGGCCAGGACAAAGCACACACCGGGGAGCTGTTTTTT
.	TRBV5-1	TRBJ1-3	.	CASSLAVEVGDTIYF	TGCGCCAGCAGCTTGGCGGTGGAAGTGGGAGACACCATATATTTT